These T cell receptor beta chains were read from a single sample in a study of T cells of healthy individuals. TCRdb recomputed calls from the 5' RACE reads with MiXCR, one row per CDR3 protein. The data hold tens of thousands of distinct CDR3 sequences, with roughly 15% observed a single time. The receptor set was obtained from a human donor in good health. Each CDR3 is given with its conserved first and last residue. D genes are given only for firm matches. Not every row has a clone size; where given, it reads once, few, many or a size class.

TRBV7-9	TRBJ2-7	NA	few	12	CASSLNAGLWHF	TGTGCCAGCAGCTTAAATGCGGGTCTGTGGCACTTC
TRBV6-5	TRBJ2-1	NA	many	17	CASSYSPLPSANNEQFF	TGTGCCAGCAGTTACTCCCCCCTTCCCAGCGCCAACAATGAGCAGTTCTTC
TRBV3-1	TRBJ2-7	NA	few	15	CASSQDARSSYEQYF	TGTGCCAGCAGCCAAGATGCGAGGTCCTCCTACGAGCAGTACTTC
TRBV4-1	TRBJ1-5	NA	many	15	CASSQVQVDNQPQHF	TGCGCCAGCAGCCAAGTGCAGGTAGACAATCAGCCCCAGCATTTT
TRBV20-1	TRBJ2-7	TRBD2	many	15	CSAETGTSVNYEQYF	TGCAGTGCTGAAACCGGGACTAGCGTAAACTACGAGCAGTACTTC
TRBV28	TRBJ2-6	TRBD1	few	14	CASSYTGAALVLTF	TGTGCCAGCAGTTACACAGGGGCCGCTCTCGTCCTGACTTTC
TRBV13	TRBJ1-1	NA	NA	14	CASSLNQGITEAFF	TGTGCCAGCAGCTTAAATCAGGGTATAACTGAAGCTTTCTTT
TRBV20-1	TRBJ1-4	TRBD1	many	13	CSAPGQGLSGLFF	TGCAGTGCTCCAGGACAGGGATTAAGTGGACTGTTTTTT
TRBV11-2	TRBJ2-3	TRBD2	NA	16	CASSSLAGVGTDTQYF	TGTGCCAGCAGCTCCCTAGCGGGAGTGGGCACAGATACGCAGTATTTT
TRBV9	TRBJ2-3	NA	many	15	CASSPGTPWQDTQYF	TGTGCCAGCAGCCCTGGGACTCCTTGGCAGGATACGCAGTATTTT
TRBV7-2	TRBJ2-3	TRBD2	many	15	CASSTQSSGIDTQYF	TGTGCCAGCAGCACCCAATCTAGCGGGATAGATACGCAGTATTTT
TRBV27	TRBJ2-1	NA	many	13	CASSLDSYNEQFF	TGTGCCAGCAGTTTGGACTCCTACAATGAGCAGTTCTTC
TRBV28	TRBJ2-5	NA	NA	13	CASSMTGRETQYF	TGTGCCAGCAGTATGACAGGAAGGGAGACCCAGTACTTC
TRBV7-9	TRBJ2-1	TRBD1	many	14	CASGKQGALLEQFF	TGTGCCAGCGGGAAACAGGGGGCGCTTCTTGAGCAGTTCTTC
TRBV4-1	TRBJ2-7	TRBD1	few	15	CASSDSTGSSYEQYF	TGCGCCAGCAGCGACTCGACAGGGAGCTCCTACGAGCAGTACTTC
TRBV7-3	TRBJ1-4	NA	few	12	CASRKGNEKLFF	TGTGCCAGCCGCAAGGGGAACGAAAAACTGTTTTTT
TRBV6-1	TRBJ2-3	NA	few	13	CASSDTAGQTQYF	TGTGCCAGCAGTGATACAGCCGGCCAGACGCAGTATTTT
TRBV6-5	TRBJ1-2	NA	NA	12	CASGARREGYTF	TGTGCCAGCGGTGCTCGCAGGGAGGGCTACACCTTC
TRBV21-1	TRBJ2-2	NA	NA	17	CASSEPVLERNTGELFF	TGTGCCAGCAGCGAACCCGTATTGGAGCGGAACACCGGGGAGCTGTTTTTT
TRBV3-1	TRBJ2-1	TRBD1	few	16	CASSQDLGGAYNEQFF	TGTGCCAGCAGCCAAGATTTAGGGGGCGCCTACAATGAGCAGTTCTTC
TRBV5-5	TRBJ1-5	TRBD1	NA	13	CASSVDRDQPQHF	TGTGCCAGCAGCGTAGACAGGGATCAGCCCCAGCATTTT
TRBV3-1	TRBJ2-2	TRBD2	many	14	CATRESGGAGELFF	TGTGCCACCCGGGAGAGCGGGGGGGCCGGGGAGCTGTTTTTT
TRBV5-1	TRBJ1-1	NA	NA	18	CASSLARYAGGLDTEAFF	TGCGCCAGCAGCTTGGCAAGATACGCGGGGGGCCTGGACACTGAAGCTTTCTTT
TRBV4-3	TRBJ2-3	NA	NA	14	CASSQAGVADTQYF	TGCGCCAGCAGCCAAGCGGGAGTGGCAGATACGCAGTATTTT
TRBV15	TRBJ2-6	NA	many	16	CATSRDQDSGANVLTF	TGTGCCACCAGCAGAGATCAGGACTCTGGGGCCAACGTCCTGACTTTC
TRBV6-2/TRBV6-3	TRBJ2-2	TRBD2	few	21	CAVPGTSGSLGLILNTGELFF	TGTGCCGTCCCCGGGACTAGCGGGAGTTTAGGACTTATTCTGAACACCGGGGAGCTGTTTTTT
TRBV5-5	TRBJ1-3	NA	NA	15	CASSVEGVGGNTIYF	TGTGCCAGCAGCGTGGAGGGGGTAGGCGGAAACACCATATATTTT
TRBV7-9	TRBJ2-7	TRBD2	NA	15	CASSSPTSGVNEQYF	TGTGCCAGCAGTTCCCCGACTAGCGGGGTCAACGAGCAGTACTTC
TRBV6-5	TRBJ1-6	NA	few	16	CASSYSPGQGGSPLHF	TGTGCCAGCAGTTACTCTCCCGGGCAGGGTGGTTCACCCCTCCACTTT
TRBV14	TRBJ2-3	TRBD2	few	15	CASSYGGASTDTQYF	TGTGCCAGCAGCTACGGGGGGGCAAGCACAGATACGCAGTATTTT
TRBV10-2	TRBJ1-1	TRBD1	few	14	CASSERQGVTEAFF	TGCGCCAGCAGTGAGAGGCAGGGGGTCACTGAAGCTTTCTTT
TRBV28	TRBJ2-7	NA	many	12	CASRGISYEQYF	TGTGCCAGCAGGGGGATCTCCTACGAGCAGTACTTC
TRBV6-2/TRBV6-3	TRBJ2-7	TRBD1	many	14	CASSTRTGAYEQYF	TGTGCCAGCAGTACTCGGACAGGGGCCTACGAGCAGTACTTC
TRBV29-1	TRBJ1-4	TRBD1	many	12	CSVLTGNEKLFF	TGCAGCGTCCTGACAGGGAATGAAAAACTGTTTTTT
TRBV11-1	TRBJ2-7	NA	few	16	CASSLGERKHGHEQYF	TGTGCCAGCAGCTTAGGAGAGAGAAAACACGGCCACGAGCAGTACTTC
TRBV20-1	TRBJ1-6	NA	NA	17	CSARDRGTILAARTLHF	TGCAGTGCTAGAGATCGTGGGACAATCCTAGCTGCAAGGACCCTCCACTTT
TRBV7-9	TRBJ2-7	NA	few	15	CASSSPGTPSYEQYF	TGTGCCAGCAGCTCGCCGGGGACTCCCTCCTACGAGCAGTACTTC
TRBV20-1	TRBJ2-1	TRBD2	few	17	CSARGLAGGTRNNEQFF	TGCAGTGCTAGAGGGCTAGCGGGAGGAACGAGGAACAATGAGCAGTTCTTC
TRBV3-1	TRBJ2-1	NA	once	11	CASSQGREQFF	TGTGCCAGCAGCCAGGGTAGGGAGCAGTTCTTC
TRBV15	TRBJ1-2	NA	few	13	CATSRRTAQGYTF	TGTGCCACCAGCAGACGGACCGCTCAGGGCTACACCTTC
TRBV6-2/TRBV6-3	TRBJ2-2	NA	many	14	CASMSWGTTGELFF	TGTGCCAGCATGTCGTGGGGGACCACCGGGGAGCTGTTTTTT
TRBV20-1	TRBJ2-1	TRBD2	many	14	CSGRLAAIYNEQFF	TGCAGTGGCCGCCTAGCGGCTATCTACAATGAGCAGTTCTTC
TRBV27	TRBJ2-1	TRBD2	many	15	CASSALAGGGEEQFF	TGTGCCAGCAGCGCACTAGCGGGAGGAGGGGAGGAGCAGTTCTTC
TRBV7-3	TRBJ2-3	TRBD1	few	14	CASSFTGVGDTQYF	TGTGCCAGCAGCTTTACAGGGGTCGGGGATACGCAGTATTTT
TRBV15	TRBJ2-7	NA	few	15	CATSRGGRATYEQYF	TGTGCCACCAGCAGAGGTGGTAGAGCGACGTACGAGCAGTACTTC
TRBV4-3	TRBJ1-2	NA	NA	14	CASSQDAGGTRYTF	TGCGCCAGCAGCCAAGATGCGGGGGGCACGCGCTACACCTTC
TRBV5-1	TRBJ2-7	NA	few	15	CASRPGPSISYEQYF	TGCGCCAGCAGGCCGGGACCGTCGATTTCCTACGAGCAGTACTTC
TRBV4-3	TRBJ1-1	NA	many	14	CASSQGWTSTEAFF	TGCGCCAGCAGCCAGGGATGGACAAGCACTGAAGCTTTCTTT
TRBV4-2	TRBJ2-2	TRBD1	many	18	CASKEEQGAQINTGELFF	TGTGCCAGCAAGGAGGAACAGGGGGCGCAAATTAACACCGGGGAGCTGTTTTTT
TRBV20-1	TRBJ2-2	TRBD2	NA	13	CSAGTSGTGELFF	TGCAGTGCCGGGACTAGCGGCACCGGGGAGTTGTTTTTT
TRBV6-6	TRBJ2-7	TRBD1	many	18	CASSPTGTGGARAEEQYF	TGTGCCAGCAGCCCTACCGGGACAGGGGGCGCGAGGGCGGAGGAGCAGTACTTC